The sequence of this TCR beta chain was determined in a study of blood T cell repertoires in COVID-19. As for the study in general: PBMCs, B-cell-depleted T cells, or T cells provided the cDNA or gDNA that made up the material.

Per the original data handling: From reference gene primer amplification, estimates of nucleated cell counts were derived. Profiled with immunoSEQ multiplex PCR; TCRdb holds only in-frame clones, not every one. The D gene and trimming were derived from the DNA, and the V and J assignments and clone size from that table. The repertoire holds fewer than 350,000 clones, approximately 85% seen once, with just over 7% in the top ten. Germline CDR1 SGHVS, CDR2 FQNEAQ. V shed 3 bases, J shed 3 bases, and the junction held 5 bases outside the gene matches. CDR3 length: 16 residues. This receptor was identified in a human donor in a cohort sampled during active COVID-19. J is TRBJ1-2 and V is TRBV7-8, with 12 bases fitting TRBD1. What was sequenced was peripheral blood. The CDR3 loop reads CASSFGTGGVDYGYTF. The DNA of the CDR3 is TGTGCCAGCAGCTTCGGGACAGGGGGCGTTGACTATGGCTACACCTTC.